The 9 T cell receptor beta chains below all came from one sample that was sequenced in a study of T cell responses to AZD1222 COVID-19 vaccine. Assay: immunoSEQ multiplex PCR; the TCRdb copy retains only in-frame clones and omits some. The repertoire includes about 150,000 clones, approximately 90% of them detected once, and less than 2% sits in the top ten. The input for sequencing was peripheral blood, taken on day 0 of AZD1222 vaccination. These receptors were obtained from an adult in good health.

The table lists this clone with a count of one. DNA of the CDR3: TGTGCCAGTAGTATAAGCGGGACAGTAAGCAATCAGCCCCAGCATTTT. Amino acid sequence: CASSISGTVSNQPQHF. The chain combines TRBV19 with TRBJ1-5; TRBD1 agrees at 7 bases. This CDR3 region has 16 residues. Germline lookup yields CDR1 LNHDA and CDR2 SQIVND (reference sequence). The V and J ends lost 2 bases and 1 base, in that order; junction bases with no gene match: 5.

V gene TRBV7-2 combines with J gene TRBJ2-7; TRBD1 is a possible D gene (6 bases). Germline CDR1 SGHTA, CDR2 FQGNSA. V lost 5 bases to trimming and J lost 2 bases, with 16 bases between them. This CDR3 has 15 amino acids. CDR3 residues: CASSRDTAYTYEQYF. The CDR3 DNA reads as TGTGCCAGCAGCAGGGACACTGCCTACACCTACGAGCAGTACTTC.

The chain employs TRBV7-8 and TRBJ1-1; weak D call: TRBD1 (5 bases). The CDR3 spans 12 residues. The V gene's germline CDR1 is SGHVS and CDR2 FQNEAQ. V was cut by 5 bases and J by 10 bases, with 14 bases left in between. In nucleotides, the CDR3 is TGTGCCAGCAGCCAGGGTCGGATGGCAGCTTTCTTT. It is translated as CASSQGRMAAFF.

This rearrangement joins TRBV18 to TRBJ1-2, with TRBD1 matching 9 bases. J gave up 7 bases and V 0 bases, and 6 bases lay outside the gene matches. The V gene's germline CDR1 is KGHSH and CDR2 LQKENI. The CDR3 extends over 15 amino acids. The CDR3 DNA follows: TGTGCCAGCTCACCACCCGACAGGGGGGTAGGTGGCTACACCTTC. Protein: CASSPPDRGVGGYTF.

This chain uses TRBV4-2 with TRBJ1-1, with D possibly being TRBD1 (6 bases). V was trimmed by 0 bases and J by 5 bases, leaving 13 bases between them. The CDR3 sequence is 15 residues long. Per the germline V gene, CDR1 is LGHNA and CDR2 is YNFKEQ. The CDR3 DNA follows: TGTGCCAGCAGCCAAGAGTGGGGGGCAGGGACTGAAGCTTTCTTT. Amino acids: CASSQEWGAGTEAFF.

This chain uses TRBV21-1 with TRBJ2-7. TRBV21-1 corresponds to a pseudogene. The CDR3 sequence is 14 residues long. The CDR3 reads CASSKKTLAQEQYF. DNA for the CDR3: TGTGCCAGCAGCAAAAAAACACTGGCGCAGGAGCAGTACTTC.

This clone appeared once. The chain links TRBV5-6 to TRBJ1-4; D perhaps matches TRBD1 (5 bases). Between the trimmed V and J ends, which lost 4 bases and 4 bases, there was a span of 17 bases. The CDR3 has 16 amino acids. Looked up from germline, CDR1 is SGHDT and CDR2 is YYEEEE. The CDR3 DNA sequence: TGTGCCAGCAGCCTAATGGCAGGGCTGGATAATGAAAAACTGTTTTTT. Translation gives CASSLMAGLDNEKLFF. Looking up the rest from reference TRBV5-6 and TRBJ1-4 gives the full variable domain: DAGVTQSPTHLIKTRGQQVTLRCSPKSGHDTVSWYQQALGQGPQFIFQYYEEEERQRGNFPDRFSGHQFPNYSSELNVNALLLGDSALYLCASSLMAGLDNEKLFFGSGTQLSVL.

In this sample, this clone turned up a few times. This chain joins TRBV6-5 and TRBJ1-3; D is undetermined. CDR1 and CDR2 from the germline V gene are MNHEY and SVGAGI. V lost 9 bases, J lost 0 bases, and 15 bases lay in between. The CDR3 extends over 15 amino acids. This CDR3 is CASQALGLSGNTIYF. The CDR3 DNA sequence: TGTGCCAGTCAGGCCTTGGGCCTCTCTGGAAACACCATATATTTT.

The gene calls are TRBV4-2 and TRBJ1-3, with D hard to call. This CDR3 is 14 amino acids long. Germline V gene data show CDR1 as LGHNA and CDR2 as YNFKEQ. Between the trimmed V and J ends, which lost 1 base and 4 bases, there was a span of 8 bases. Here the CDR3 DNA reads TGTGCCAGCAGCCAAGTTCTGGAGGGAAACACCATATATTTT. This sequence encodes CASSQVLEGNTIYF.